A single sample gave rise to the 25 T cell receptor beta chains below, sequenced in a study of T cells in localized non-small cell lung cancer. Measured with immunoSEQ multiplex PCR; TCRdb has only the in-frame clones, and not every one. The repertoire holds 100,000 to 150,000 clones, with 80% to 90% as singletons. The specimen was peripheral blood, collected before any cancer treatment. These receptors all come from a female donor older than 55 with stage I lung adenocarcinoma.

The rearrangement joins TRBV25-1 to TRBJ1-5; D is possibly TRBD1 (5 bases). Trimming took 7 bases from V and 2 from J, leaving 12 bases between them. Germline V gene sequence: CDR1 MGHDK, CDR2 SYGVNS. The CDR3 totals 14 residues. The CDR3 DNA sequence: TGTGCCAGCACCCCCCAGGGTGGCAATCAGCCCCAGCATTTT. Translated: CASTPQGGNQPQHF.

The CDR3: CASSFEGSNSPLHF. CDR3 nucleotides: TGCGCCAGCAGCTTCGAGGGGTCTAATTCACCCCTCCACTTT. The chain employs TRBV5-1 and TRBJ1-6; D perhaps matches TRBD1 (5 bases). Trimming stripped 2 bases from V and 6 bases from J, with 9 bases between. CDR1 and CDR2 (germline): SGHRS, YFSETQ. There are 14 residues in the CDR3.

V usage is TRBV28 and J usage is TRBJ1-2; perhaps TRBD1 as D (6 bases). Germline assignment: CDR1 MDHEN and CDR2 SYDVKM. The CDR3 covers 17 residues. V was shortened by 3 bases and J by 5 bases, with 22 bases between the two germline ends. CDR3 protein: CASSLGAGSDSRYGYTF. The CDR3 nucleotides are TGTGCCAGCAGTTTGGGGGCAGGGTCCGACTCTAGGTATGGCTACACCTTC.

This rearrangement joins TRBV5-4 to TRBJ2-7; D might be TRBD2 (7 bases). Germline V gene data show CDR1 as SGHNT and CDR2 as YYREEE (reference sequence). The CDR3 is 16 amino acids. The V end was cut by 2 bases, the J end by 3 bases, with 18 bases between. In DNA, the CDR3 is TGTGCCAGCAGCTTAGAGAGGACTAGGGGGATCTACGAGCAGTACTTC. This sequence encodes CASSLERTRGIYEQYF.

This sequence joins TRBV19 and TRBJ1-2, with 8 nucleotides matching TRBD1. Unmatched junction bases numbered 6, after V lost 5 bases and J lost 4 bases. Germline values: CDR1 LNHDA, CDR2 SQIVND (reference sequence). The CDR3 is 14 amino acids. The CDR3 here is CASSSRGRVYGYTF. The CDR3, as DNA: TGTGCCAGTAGTTCCAGGGGGCGGGTCTATGGCTACACCTTC.

The chain carries TRBV6-1 and TRBJ1-4; possibly TRBD1 for D (5 bases). The CDR3 runs 14 residues. Trimming removed 6 bases at V and 7 bases at J, with 15 bases between. CDR1 and CDR2 (germline): MNHNS, SASEGT. In nucleotides, the CDR3 is TGTGCCAGCAGCGCGGGGTATGGGGGTGAAAAACTGTTTTTT. This codes for CASSAGYGGEKLFF.

This chain joins TRBV7-8 and TRBJ2-7; tentative D call: TRBD1 (6 bases). This CDR3 is built from 15 residues. From germline, CDR1 is SGHVS and CDR2 FQNEAQ. The ends were cut back, 5 bases at V and 2 bases at J, with 16 bases in the middle. CDR3 sequence (DNA): TGTGCCAGCAGCCCCGTTCCAGGGGTTACCTACGAGCAGTACTTC. It codes for CASSPVPGVTYEQYF.

The chain joins TRBV21-1 to TRBJ2-7. TRBV21-1 constitutes a pseudogene. The CDR3 runs 17 residues. The CDR3 DNA reads TGTGCCAGCAGCAAACTCCGGCGACGCCGGGCCTCCTACGAGCAGTACTTC. Protein sequence: CASSKLRRRRASYEQYF.

This chain connects TRBV19 to TRBJ2-7, with unresolved D. The V gene lost 4 bases and the J gene lost 2 bases, with 9 bases spanning the gap. This CDR3 is built from 13 residues. CDR1 is LNHDA and CDR2 is SQIVND in the germline V gene (reference sequence). The CDR3 reads CASSKKPTYEQYF. In nucleotides, the CDR3 is TGTGCCAGTAGTAAGAAGCCGACCTACGAGCAGTACTTC.

The rearrangement joins TRBV10-2 to TRBJ2-7, with D unclear. Deletions cut 8 bases from V and 3 bases from J, with 11 bases between. Germline-derived CDR1 and CDR2 are WSHSY and SAAADI. There are 12 residues in the CDR3. Here the CDR3 DNA reads TGCGCCAGCTCCAGTTCCGGCTACGAGCAGTACTTC. It translates to CASSSSGYEQYF.

The rearrangement links TRBV7-3 to TRBJ2-6; tentatively, D is TRBD2 (6 bases). In germline, CDR1 is SGHTA, CDR2 FQGTGA. The CDR3 contains 16 residues. V was cut by 5 bases and J by 3 bases, with 14 bases left in between. CDR3 amino acids: CASSIPRDFGANVLTF. CDR3 bases: TGTGCCAGCAGCATCCCCAGGGACTTTGGGGCCAACGTCCTGACTTTC.

The genes are TRBV18 and TRBJ2-1; no clear D. Trimming removed 6 bases at V and 7 bases at J, with 19 bases between. Germline V CDR1 and CDR2: KGHSH, LQKENI. This CDR3 spans 15 amino acids. The DNA for the CDR3 is TGTGCCAGCTCCCTCGTTTTAACTCAGGAGAATGAGCAGTTCTTC. It codes for CASSLVLTQENEQFF.

In its sample, this clone was seen once. The V and J genes are TRBV6-1 and TRBJ2-7; TRBD2 aligns across 12 bases. The CDR3 covers 14 residues. Germline V gives CDR1 MNHNS, CDR2 SASEGT. With V trimmed by 5 bases and J by 7 bases, 6 bases remained unmatched. In DNA, the CDR3 is TGTGCCAGCAGTTGGACTAGCGGGAAAGGGGAGCAGTACTTC. Protein product: CASSWTSGKGEQYF.

The chain has TRBV29-1 and TRBJ2-7; TRBD1 matches 9 bases. CDR1 and CDR2 (germline): SQVTM, ANQGSEA. This CDR3 is 13 amino acids long. With V trimmed by 6 bases and J by 4 bases, 7 bases remained unmatched. The CDR3 DNA follows: TGCAGCGTGGCCCTGGGACAGGGATACGAGCAGTACTTC. Translated, it gives CSVALGQGYEQYF.

The chain links TRBV5-1 to TRBJ2-3, with D perhaps TRBD2 (6 bases). Germline values: CDR1 SGHRS, CDR2 YFSETQ. The CDR3 consists of 17 residues. Trimming shortened V by 2 bases and J by 2 bases, and 18 bases separated the two germline ends. CDR3 sequence: CASSLGGGRRTTDTQYF. In nucleotides, the CDR3 is TGCGCCAGCAGCTTAGGTGGTGGGAGGAGGACCACAGATACGCAGTATTTT.

This chain uses TRBV6-1 with TRBJ2-3, with 8 bases matching TRBD2. V trimming: 5 bases; J trimming: 7 bases; junction bases outside the gene matches: 5. The germline V gene encodes CDR1 MNHNS and CDR2 SASEGT. The CDR3 totals 13 residues. This CDR3 reads CASSPRGGNTQYF. The CDR3 DNA reads TGTGCCAGCAGTCCACGGGGGGGGAATACGCAGTATTTT.

Comments on this clone: Other DNA sequences in this specimen translate into the identical CDR3. This chain links TRBV6-4 with TRBJ1-1; the D gene is possibly TRBD1 (5 bases). This CDR3 contains 15 residues. V was clipped by 0 bases and J by 5 bases, with 13 bases between them. Germline loops: CDR1 MRHNA, CDR2 SNTAGT. CDR3 sequence: CASSDSNSGKTEAFF. DNA of the CDR3: TGTGCCAGCAGTGACTCAAATTCAGGGAAGACTGAAGCTTTCTTT.

The CDR3 nucleotides are TGTGCCAGCAGCCAGGGGACAGCACACGCCGGGGAGCTGTTTTTT. It encodes CASSQGTAHAGELFF. This sequence joins TRBV11-3 and TRBJ2-2; 7 bases are shared with TRBD1. Germline V gives CDR1 SGHNT, CDR2 YENEEA. With V trimmed by 5 bases and J by 6 bases, 9 bases remained unmatched. The CDR3 is made up of 15 amino acids.

The genes are TRBV10-2 and TRBJ2-6, with D unclear. V was cut by 3 bases and J by 3 bases, with 9 bases left in between. Germline V gene lookup returns CDR1 WSHSY and CDR2 SAAADI. There are 15 residues in the CDR3. CDR3 bases: TGCGCCAGCAGTGAATTAGGATTTGGGGCCAACGTCCTGACTTTC. This codes for CASSELGFGANVLTF.

The rearrangement uses TRBV11-1 and TRBJ2-1; TRBD2 agrees at 12 bases. The J segment lost 6 bases and the V segment lost 2 bases, leaving 8 bases of the junction unmatched. This CDR3 region has 17 residues. Germline loops: CDR1 SGHAT, CDR2 FQDESV (reference sequence). The CDR3 DNA is TGTGCCAGCAGCTTATCCGCCGGACTAGCGGGGTCCAATGAGCAGTTCTTC. This gives the protein CASSLSAGLAGSNEQFF.

This rearrangement joins TRBV6-5 to TRBJ2-2; D could derive from TRBD1 or TRBD2 (5 bases each). With 7 bases removed from V and 4 bases from J, the gap between germline ends came to 16 bases. The CDR3 is 15 residues long. Germline V gene lookup returns CDR1 MNHEY and CDR2 SVGAGI. The chain's CDR3 is CASTRDVEGTGELFF. CDR3 nucleotides: TGTGCCAGCACCAGGGACGTCGAGGGCACCGGGGAGCTGTTTTTT.

The chain couples TRBV4-1 to TRBJ2-3, with 7 bases that match TRBD2. The V gene end was trimmed by 0 bases and the J gene end by 4 bases; junction bases not matched to a gene: 7. This CDR3 is 16 amino acids long. The germline V gene encodes CDR1 MGHRA and CDR2 YSYEKL. The CDR3 DNA reads TGCGCCAGCAGCCAAGATGTGGGGGGGAGCGCAGATACGCAGTATTTT. Translation gives CASSQDVGGSADTQYF.

The chain carries TRBV5-8 and TRBJ2-5; TRBD2 matches at 14 bases. This CDR3 is 17 amino acids long. Unmatched junction bases numbered 5, after V lost 3 bases and J lost 1 base. Germline assignment: CDR1 SGHTS and CDR2 YDEGEE. The CDR3: CASSWGTSGRRQETQYF. The CDR3 region has the DNA TGTGCCAGCAGCTGGGGGACTAGCGGGAGACGCCAAGAGACCCAGTACTTC. Looking up the rest from reference TRBV5-8 and TRBJ2-5 gives the full variable domain: EAGVTQSPTHLIKTRGQQATLRCSPISGHTSVYWYQQALGLGLQFLLWYDEGEERNRGNFPPRFSGRQFPNYSSELNVNALELEDSALYLCASSWGTSGRRQETQYFGPGTRLLVL.

The V gene is TRBV5-1, the J gene TRBJ2-5, with D possibly TRBD1 on 5 matching bases. CDR1 is SGHRS, CDR2 YFSETQ, per germline. Trimming removed 5 bases at V and 5 bases at J, with 13 bases between. The CDR3 length is 13 residues. The CDR3 reads CASSRSGLETQYF. The CDR3 nucleotides are TGCGCCAGCAGTCGATCAGGGTTGGAGACCCAGTACTTC.

The V call is TRBV4-1, the J call TRBJ2-4; TRBD2 matches 10 bases. In germline, CDR1 is MGHRA, CDR2 YSYEKL. The CDR3 has 16 residues. The V segment lost 0 bases and the J segment 8 bases; nucleotides outside the gene matches: 7. CDR3 sequence (DNA): TGCGCCAGCAGCCAAGAACCGCCTAGCGGGAGATACATTCAGTACTTC. It translates to CASSQEPPSGRYIQYF.